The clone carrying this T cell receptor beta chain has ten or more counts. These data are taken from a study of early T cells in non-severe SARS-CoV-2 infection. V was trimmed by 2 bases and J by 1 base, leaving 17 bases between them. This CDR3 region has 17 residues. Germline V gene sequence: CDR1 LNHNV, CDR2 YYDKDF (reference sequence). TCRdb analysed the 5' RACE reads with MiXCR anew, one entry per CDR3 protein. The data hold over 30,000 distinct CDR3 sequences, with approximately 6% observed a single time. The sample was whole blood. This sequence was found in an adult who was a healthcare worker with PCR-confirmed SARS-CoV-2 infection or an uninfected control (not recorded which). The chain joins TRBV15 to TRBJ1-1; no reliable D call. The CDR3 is CATSRPSRLGGNTEAFF. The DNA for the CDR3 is TGTGCCACCAGCAGACCCTCCAGGCTCGGAGGGAACACTGAAGCTTTCTTT.